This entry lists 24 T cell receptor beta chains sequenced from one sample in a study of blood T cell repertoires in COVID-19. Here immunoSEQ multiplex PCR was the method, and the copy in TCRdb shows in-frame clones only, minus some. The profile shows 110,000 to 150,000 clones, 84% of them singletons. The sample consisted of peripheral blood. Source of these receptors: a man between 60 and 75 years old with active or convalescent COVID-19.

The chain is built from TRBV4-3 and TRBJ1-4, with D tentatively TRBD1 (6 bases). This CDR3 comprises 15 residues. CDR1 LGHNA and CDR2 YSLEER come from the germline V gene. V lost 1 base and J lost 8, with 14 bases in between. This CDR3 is CASSQVEGVGEKLFF. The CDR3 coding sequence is TGCGCCAGCAGCCAAGTTGAGGGGGTGGGGGAAAAACTGTTTTTT.

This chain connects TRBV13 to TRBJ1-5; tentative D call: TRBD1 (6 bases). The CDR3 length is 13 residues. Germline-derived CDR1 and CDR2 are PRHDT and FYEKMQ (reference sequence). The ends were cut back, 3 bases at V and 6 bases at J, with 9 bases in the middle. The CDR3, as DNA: TGTGCCAGCAGCTTTTCAGGGGTTCAGCCCCAGCATTTT. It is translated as CASSFSGVQPQHF.

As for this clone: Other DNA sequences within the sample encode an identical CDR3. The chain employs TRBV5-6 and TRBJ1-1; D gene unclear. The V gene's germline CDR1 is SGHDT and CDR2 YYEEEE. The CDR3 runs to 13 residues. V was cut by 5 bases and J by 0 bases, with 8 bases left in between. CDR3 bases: TGTGCCAGCAGTCTACTCGTGAACACTGAAGCTTTCTTT. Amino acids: CASSLLVNTEAFF.

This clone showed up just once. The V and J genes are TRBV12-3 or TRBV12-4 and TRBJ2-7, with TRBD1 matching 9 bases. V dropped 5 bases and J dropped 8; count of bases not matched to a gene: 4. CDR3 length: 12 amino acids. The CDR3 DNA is TGTGCCAGCAGTAGGGGGACAGGGCAGCAGTACTTC. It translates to CASSRGTGQQYF.

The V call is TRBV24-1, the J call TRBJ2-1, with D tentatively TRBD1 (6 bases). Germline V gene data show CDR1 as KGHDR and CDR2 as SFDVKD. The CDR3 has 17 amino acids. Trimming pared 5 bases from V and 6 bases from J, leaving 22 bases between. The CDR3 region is CATSGLEQGMSVNEQFF. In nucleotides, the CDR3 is TGTGCCACCAGTGGTCTCGAACAGGGAATGTCGGTCAATGAGCAGTTCTTC.

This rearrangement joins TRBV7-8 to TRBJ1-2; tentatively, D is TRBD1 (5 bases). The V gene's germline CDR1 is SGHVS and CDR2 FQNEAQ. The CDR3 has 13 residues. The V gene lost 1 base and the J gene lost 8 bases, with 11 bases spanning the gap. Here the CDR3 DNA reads TGTGCCAGCAGCTTAGATCAGGGTACAGGCTACACCTTC. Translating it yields CASSLDQGTGYTF.

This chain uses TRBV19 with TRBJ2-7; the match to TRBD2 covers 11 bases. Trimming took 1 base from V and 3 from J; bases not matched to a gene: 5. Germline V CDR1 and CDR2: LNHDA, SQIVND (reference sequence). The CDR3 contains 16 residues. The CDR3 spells CASSIGLAGGLYEQYF. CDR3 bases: TGTGCCAGTAGTATAGGCCTAGCGGGGGGCCTCTACGAGCAGTACTTC.

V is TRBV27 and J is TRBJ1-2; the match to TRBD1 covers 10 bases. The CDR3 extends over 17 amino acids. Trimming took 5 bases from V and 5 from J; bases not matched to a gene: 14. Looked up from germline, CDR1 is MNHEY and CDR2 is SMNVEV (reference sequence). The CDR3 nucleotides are TGTGCCAGCAGTCCCACACCCGGGACAGGGGTCGGGTATGGCTACACCTTC. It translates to CASSPTPGTGVGYGYTF.

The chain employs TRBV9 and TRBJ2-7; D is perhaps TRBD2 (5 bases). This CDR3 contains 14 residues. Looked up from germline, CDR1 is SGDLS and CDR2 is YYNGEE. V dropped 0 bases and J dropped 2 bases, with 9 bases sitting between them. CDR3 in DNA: TGTGCCAGCAGCGTAGGAGGGAATACCTACGAGCAGTACTTC. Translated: CASSVGGNTYEQYF.

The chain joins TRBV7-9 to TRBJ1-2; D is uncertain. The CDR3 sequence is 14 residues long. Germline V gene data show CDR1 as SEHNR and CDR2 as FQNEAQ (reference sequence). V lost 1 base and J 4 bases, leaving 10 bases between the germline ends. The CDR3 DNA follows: TGTGCCAGCAGCTTAGGAGGTGCTGGCTATGGCTACACCTTC. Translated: CASSLGGAGYGYTF. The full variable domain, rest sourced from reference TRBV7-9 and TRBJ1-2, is DTGVSQNPRHKITKRGQNVTFRCDPISEHNRLYWYRQTLGQGPEFLTYFQNEAQLEKSRLLSDRFSAERPKGSFSTLEIQRTEQGDSAMYLCASSLGGAGYGYTFGSGTRLTVV.

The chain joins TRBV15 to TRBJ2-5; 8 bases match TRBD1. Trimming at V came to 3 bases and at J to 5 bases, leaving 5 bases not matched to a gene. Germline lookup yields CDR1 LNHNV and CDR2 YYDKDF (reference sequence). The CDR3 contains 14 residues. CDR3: CATSRDRAGETQYF. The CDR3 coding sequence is TGTGCCACCAGCAGGGACAGGGCCGGCGAGACCCAGTACTTC.

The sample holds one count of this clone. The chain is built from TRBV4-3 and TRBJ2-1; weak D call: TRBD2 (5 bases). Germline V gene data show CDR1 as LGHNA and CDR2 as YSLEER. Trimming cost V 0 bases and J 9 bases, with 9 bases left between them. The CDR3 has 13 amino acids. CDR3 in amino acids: CASSQDRSGEQFF. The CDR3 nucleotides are TGCGCCAGCAGCCAAGATCGGAGCGGTGAGCAGTTCTTC.

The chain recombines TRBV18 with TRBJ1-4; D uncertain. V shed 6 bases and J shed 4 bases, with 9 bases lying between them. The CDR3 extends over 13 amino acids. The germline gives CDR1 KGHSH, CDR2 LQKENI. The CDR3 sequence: CASSDGLNEKLFF. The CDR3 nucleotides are TGTGCCAGCTCCGACGGACTTAATGAAAAACTGTTTTTT. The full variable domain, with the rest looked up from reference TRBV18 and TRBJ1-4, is NAGVMQNPRHLVRRRGQEARLRCSPMKGHSHVYWYRQLPEEGLKFMVYLQKENIIDESGMPKERFSAEFPKEGPSILRIQQVVRGDSAAYFCASSDGLNEKLFFGSGTQLSVL.

CDR3 nucleotides: TGTGCCAGCAGCTTAGTGTTTGTATTCTCTGAAGCTTTCTTT. This translates into CASSLVFVFSEAFF. The genes are TRBV7-9 and TRBJ1-1; no definite D call. The CDR3 is made up of 14 amino acids. Trimming shortened V by 1 base and J by 6 bases, and 12 bases separated the two germline ends. Germline V CDR1 and CDR2: SEHNR, FQNEAQ (reference sequence). The variable domain in full, with the rest retrieved from reference TRBV7-9 and TRBJ1-1, is DTGVSQNPRHKITKRGQNVTFRCDPISEHNRLYWYRQTLGQGPEFLTYFQNEAQLEKSRLLSDRFSAERPKGSFSTLEIQRTEQGDSAMYLCASSLVFVFSEAFFGQGTRLTVV.

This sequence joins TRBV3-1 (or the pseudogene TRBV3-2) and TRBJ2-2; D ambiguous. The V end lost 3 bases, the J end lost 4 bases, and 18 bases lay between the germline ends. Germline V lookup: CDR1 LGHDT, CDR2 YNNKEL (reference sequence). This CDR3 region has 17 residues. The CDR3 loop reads CASSHPTFEASTGELFF. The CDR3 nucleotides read TGTGCCAGCAGCCACCCGACTTTCGAGGCGTCCACCGGGGAGCTGTTTTTT.

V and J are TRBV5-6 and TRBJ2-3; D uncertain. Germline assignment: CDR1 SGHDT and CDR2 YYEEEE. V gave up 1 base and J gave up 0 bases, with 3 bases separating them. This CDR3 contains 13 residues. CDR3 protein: CASSLPSTDTQYF. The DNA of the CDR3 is TGTGCCAGCAGCTTGCCTAGCACAGATACGCAGTATTTT.

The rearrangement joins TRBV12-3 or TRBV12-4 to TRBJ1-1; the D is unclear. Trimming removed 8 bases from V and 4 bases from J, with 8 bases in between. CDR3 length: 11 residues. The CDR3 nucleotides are TGTGCCAGCTTAGGGAGCACTGAAGCTTTCTTT. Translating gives CASLGSTEAFF.

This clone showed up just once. The CDR3 sequence: CASSLTSGQGSSPLHF. CDR3 nucleotide sequence: TGTGCCAGCAGCTTAACGTCCGGACAGGGGTCCTCACCCCTCCACTTT. This chain joins TRBV7-9 and TRBJ1-6, with 9 bases identical to TRBD1. Trimming removed 2 bases from V and 10 bases from J; junction bases left unmatched: 9. Germline V gene lookup returns CDR1 SEHNR and CDR2 FQNEAQ (reference sequence). The CDR3 length is 16 residues.

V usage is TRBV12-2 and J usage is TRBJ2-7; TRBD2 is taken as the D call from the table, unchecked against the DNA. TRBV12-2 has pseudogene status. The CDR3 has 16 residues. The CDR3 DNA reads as TGTGCAAGTCGCTTTCGGACTAGCGGGAAGTCCTACGAGCAGTACGTC. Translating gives CASRFRTSGKSYEQYV.

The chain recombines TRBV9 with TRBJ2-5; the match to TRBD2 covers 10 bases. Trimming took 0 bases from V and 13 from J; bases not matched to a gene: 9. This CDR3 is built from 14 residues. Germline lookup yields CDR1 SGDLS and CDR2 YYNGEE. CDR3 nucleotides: TGTGCCAGCAGCGTAGTCCCTAGCGGGGGCCCTATGTACTTC. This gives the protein CASSVVPSGGPMYF.

The CDR3: CASSQDLQGYTEAFF. CDR3 nucleotides: TGTGCCAGCAGCCAAGATTTACAGGGGTACACTGAAGCTTTCTTT. This chain joins TRBV3-1 (or the pseudogene TRBV3-2) and TRBJ1-1; 7 nucleotides agree with TRBD1. The J segment lost 3 bases and the V segment lost 0 bases, leaving 4 bases of the junction unmatched. Germline V gene data show CDR1 as LGHDT and CDR2 as YNNKEL (reference sequence). This CDR3 is 15 amino acids long.

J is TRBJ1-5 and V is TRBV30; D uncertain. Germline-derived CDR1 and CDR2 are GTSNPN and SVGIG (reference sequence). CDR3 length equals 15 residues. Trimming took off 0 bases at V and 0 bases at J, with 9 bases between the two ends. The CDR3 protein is CAWSVFQNSNQPQHF. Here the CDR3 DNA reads TGTGCCTGGAGTGTGTTCCAGAATAGCAATCAGCCCCAGCATTTT.

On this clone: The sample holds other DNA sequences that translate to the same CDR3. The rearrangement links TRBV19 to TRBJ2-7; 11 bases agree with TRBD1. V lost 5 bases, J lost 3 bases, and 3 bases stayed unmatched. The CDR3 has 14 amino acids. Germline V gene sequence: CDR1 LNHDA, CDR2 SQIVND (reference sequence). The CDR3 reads CASSPGTGGYEQYF. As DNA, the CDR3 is TGTGCCAGTAGTCCCGGGACAGGGGGCTACGAGCAGTACTTC.

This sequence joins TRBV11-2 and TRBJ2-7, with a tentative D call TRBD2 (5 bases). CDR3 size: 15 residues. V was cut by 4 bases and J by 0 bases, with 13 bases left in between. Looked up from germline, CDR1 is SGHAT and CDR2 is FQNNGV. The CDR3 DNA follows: TGTGCCAGCAGCTCCCGGACTCTATACTCCTACGAGCAGTACTTC. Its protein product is CASSSRTLYSYEQYF.